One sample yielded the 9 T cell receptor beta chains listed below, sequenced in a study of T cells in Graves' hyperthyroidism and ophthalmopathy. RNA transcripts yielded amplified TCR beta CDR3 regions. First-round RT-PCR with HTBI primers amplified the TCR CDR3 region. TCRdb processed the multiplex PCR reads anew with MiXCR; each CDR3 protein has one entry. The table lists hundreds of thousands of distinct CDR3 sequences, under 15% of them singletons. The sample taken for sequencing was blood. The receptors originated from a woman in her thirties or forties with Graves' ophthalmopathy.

The CDR3 loop reads CASSLGVGQGGNQPQHF. The CDR3, as DNA: TGCGCCAGCAGCTTGGGGGTCGGTCAGGGGGGCAATCAGCCCCAGCATTTT. The chain carries TRBV5-1 and TRBJ1-5; 7 nucleotides align to TRBD1. This CDR3 is built from 17 residues. V dropped 0 bases and J dropped 2; count of bases not matched to a gene: 8. From germline, CDR1 is SGHRS and CDR2 YFSETQ.

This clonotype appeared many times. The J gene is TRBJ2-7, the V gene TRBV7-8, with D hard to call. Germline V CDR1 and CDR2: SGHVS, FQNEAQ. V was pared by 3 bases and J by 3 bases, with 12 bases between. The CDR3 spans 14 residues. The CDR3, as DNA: TGTGCCAGCAGCTTGGACGGAGAGGACTACGAGCAGTACTTC. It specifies CASSLDGEDYEQYF.

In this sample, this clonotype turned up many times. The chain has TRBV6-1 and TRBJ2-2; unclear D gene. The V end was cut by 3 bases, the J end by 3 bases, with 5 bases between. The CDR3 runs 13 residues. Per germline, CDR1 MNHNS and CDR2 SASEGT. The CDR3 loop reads CASSDKYTGELFF. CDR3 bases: TGTGCCAGCAGTGATAAGTACACCGGGGAGCTGTTTTTT.

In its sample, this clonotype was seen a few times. CDR3 DNA sequence: TGTGCCAGCAGCTTGTCGACTAGCCCAGAGACCCAGTACTTC. This codes for CASSLSTSPETQYF. This sequence joins TRBV7-8 and TRBJ2-5; 7 bases line up with TRBD2. Germline CDR1 is SGHVS and CDR2 is FQNEAQ. The CDR3 is 14 residues long. Trimming at V came to 3 bases and at J to 4 bases, leaving 5 bases not matched to a gene.

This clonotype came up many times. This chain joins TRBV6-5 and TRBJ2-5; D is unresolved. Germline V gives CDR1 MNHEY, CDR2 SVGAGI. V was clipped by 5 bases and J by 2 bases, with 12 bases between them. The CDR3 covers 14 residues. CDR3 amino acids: CASSNLGTQETQYF. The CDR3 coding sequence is TGTGCCAGCAGTAACCTTGGAACGCAAGAGACCCAGTACTTC.

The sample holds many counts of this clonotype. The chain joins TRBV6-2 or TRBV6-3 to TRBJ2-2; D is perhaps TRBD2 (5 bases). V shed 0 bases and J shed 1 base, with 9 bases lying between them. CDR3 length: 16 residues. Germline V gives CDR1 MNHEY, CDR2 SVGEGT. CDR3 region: CASSYSTGMNTGELFF. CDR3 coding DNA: TGTGCCAGCAGTTACTCGACGGGGATGAACACCGGGGAGCTGTTTTTT.

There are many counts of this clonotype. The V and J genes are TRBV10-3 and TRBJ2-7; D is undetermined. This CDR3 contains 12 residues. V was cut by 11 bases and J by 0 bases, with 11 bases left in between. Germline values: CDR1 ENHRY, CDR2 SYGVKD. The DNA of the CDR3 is TGTGCCTCCAAAGGTTCCTCCTACGAGCAGTACTTC. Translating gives CASKGSSYEQYF.

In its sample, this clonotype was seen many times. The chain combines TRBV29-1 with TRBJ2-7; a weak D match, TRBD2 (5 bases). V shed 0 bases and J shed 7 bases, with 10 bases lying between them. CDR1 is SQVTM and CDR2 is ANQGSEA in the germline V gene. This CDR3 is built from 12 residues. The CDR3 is CSVEDVRDEQYF. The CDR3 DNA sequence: TGCAGCGTTGAAGATGTTCGGGATGAGCAGTACTTC.

This CDR3 reads CASSQLSTSGSYEQYF. CDR3 nucleotides: TGCGCCAGCAGCCAATTAAGCACTAGCGGCTCCTACGAGCAGTACTTC. The rearrangement joins TRBV4-3 to TRBJ2-7, with 8 bases identical to TRBD2. CDR1 is LGHNA, CDR2 YSLEER, per germline. This CDR3 contains 16 residues. Germline trimming cut 2 bases from V and 0 bases from J; bases unmatched to any gene: 6.